This passage covers 26 T cell receptor beta chains from one sample sequenced in a study of spatial heterogeneity in lung cancer. The time point here: sample taken at primary tumor resection. One entry per CDR3 protein, called by TCRdb with MiXCR from the 5' RACE reads. The sample comprises roughly 80,000 distinct CDR3 sequences, approximately 8.1% of which are singletons, and 6.8% rests with the top ten. This specimen was PBMCs, taken at surgery. Receptors were obtained from a male donor with early-stage non-small cell lung cancer.

This clonotype was observed at least ten times. The chain links TRBV4-2 to TRBJ1-4; no clear D. Per the germline V gene, CDR1 is LGHNA and CDR2 is YNFKEQ. V was clipped by 0 bases and J by 6 bases, with 8 bases between them. The CDR3 length is 14 residues. CDR3 sequence (DNA): TGTGCCAGCAGCCAAGAGGTGGCAGATGAAAAACTGTTTTTT. It is translated as CASSQEVADEKLFF.

Many counts were recorded for this clonotype. This chain uses TRBV6-1 with TRBJ2-3, with D perhaps matching TRBD2 (6 bases). CDR1 and CDR2 (germline): MNHNS, SASEGT. Trimming removed 6 bases at V and 1 base at J, with 14 bases between. The CDR3 length is 15 residues. The CDR3 loop is CASSTGTFRTDTQYF. DNA for the CDR3: TGTGCCAGCAGCACCGGGACTTTCCGCACAGATACGCAGTATTTT.

The V gene is TRBV19, the J gene TRBJ1-6, with D unclear. CDR1 and CDR2 (germline): LNHDA, SQIVND (reference sequence). The CDR3 runs to 12 residues. With 2 bases removed from V and 9 bases from J, the gap between germline ends came to 5 bases. In DNA form, the CDR3 reads TGTGCCAGTAGTATAAGGGTTTCACCCCTCCACTTT. It is translated as CASSIRVSPLHF.

This clonotype came up many times. This rearrangement joins TRBV20-1 to TRBJ1-1; D unresolved. CDR1 DFQATT and CDR2 SNEGSKA come from the germline V gene (reference sequence). The V end was cut by 6 bases, the J end by 1 base, with 9 bases between. The CDR3 loop spans 12 amino acids. The DNA of the CDR3 is TGCAGTGCCACCGGGAGGAACACTGAAGCTTTCTTT. It yields the protein CSATGRNTEAFF.

This clonotype was detected ten times or more. V usage is TRBV7-8 and J usage is TRBJ2-1; 8 bases fit TRBD2. CDR1 is SGHVS, CDR2 FQNEAQ, per germline. Trimming cost V 2 bases and J 0 bases; bases outside gene matches: 0. This CDR3 has 15 residues. Written as DNA, the CDR3 is TGTGCCAGCAGCTTAAGCGGGAGCTCCTACAATGAGCAGTTCTTC. It specifies CASSLSGSSYNEQFF.

There are many counts of this clonotype. This sequence joins TRBV3-1 and TRBJ1-1; 9 positions match TRBD1. This CDR3 has 17 residues. CDR1 LGHDT and CDR2 YNNKEL come from the germline V gene (reference sequence). Trimming cost V 1 base and J 1 base; bases outside gene matches: 7. CDR3 bases: TGTGCCAGCAGCCAAGCAAACAGGGGGCTGAAGAACACTGAAGCTTTCTTT. It translates to CASSQANRGLKNTEAFF.

This clonotype was counted at least ten times. This rearrangement joins TRBV7-9 to TRBJ1-1; TRBD1 might be the D (6 bases). Deletions cut 5 bases from V and 11 bases from J, with 15 bases between. The CDR3 has 12 residues. Germline assignment: CDR1 SEHNR and CDR2 FQNEAQ (reference sequence). CDR3 bases: TGTGCCAGCAGCCGGACAGTTGAGTGGGCTTTCTTT. It translates to CASSRTVEWAFF. Drawing the rest from reference TRBV7-9 and TRBJ1-1, the complete variable domain is DTGVSQNPRHKITKRGQNVTFRCDPISEHNRLYWYRQTLGQGPEFLTYFQNEAQLEKSRLLSDRFSAERPKGSFSTLEIQRTEQGDSAMYLCASSRTVEWAFFGQGTRLTVV.

The table lists this clonotype with a few counts. This rearrangement joins TRBV5-1 to TRBJ2-7, with D perhaps TRBD1 or TRBD2 (5 bases each). This CDR3 spans 14 amino acids. Germline loops: CDR1 SGHRS, CDR2 YFSETQ. Trimming pared 4 bases from V and 3 bases from J, leaving 14 bases between. The CDR3 DNA sequence: TGCGCCAGCAGCCCGGGGACCGATCTCTACGAGCAGTACTTC. This encodes CASSPGTDLYEQYF.

The chain recombines TRBV7-9 with TRBJ1-6; 10 positions match TRBD1. CDR1 SEHNR and CDR2 FQNEAQ come from the germline V gene (reference sequence). V gave up 4 bases and J gave up 9 bases; unmatched junction bases: 3. The CDR3 sequence is 14 residues long. In DNA form, the CDR3 reads TGTGCCAGCAGCTCCGGGACAGGGGTTTCACCCCTCCACTTT. It encodes CASSSGTGVSPLHF. Complete variable domain (other parts from reference TRBV7-9 and TRBJ1-6): DTGVSQNPRHKITKRGQNVTFRCDPISEHNRLYWYRQTLGQGPEFLTYFQNEAQLEKSRLLSDRFSAERPKGSFSTLEIQRTEQGDSAMYLCASSSGTGVSPLHFGNGTRLTVT.

Details on this clonotype: A read error is possible here, since a much larger clone lies one base away. The chain uses TRBV20-1 and TRBJ1-1, with unresolved D. The CDR3 is 12 amino acids. Germline CDR1 DFQATT, CDR2 SNEGSKA (reference sequence). CDR3 sequence reads: CSASGENAEAFF. Here the CDR3 DNA reads TGCAGTGCTAGTGGGGAGAACGCTGAAGCTTTCTTT.

This clonotype was recorded a few times. J is TRBJ2-1 and V is TRBV3-1, with 8 bases aligning to TRBD2. With 1 base clipped from V and 7 bases from J, the junction kept 6 bases outside the gene matches. The CDR3 runs 15 residues. The germline gives CDR1 LGHDT, CDR2 YNNKEL (reference sequence). CDR3 amino acids: CASSQAGGRPNEQFF. The DNA for the CDR3 is TGTGCCAGCAGCCAAGCGGGAGGGCGGCCTAATGAGCAGTTCTTC.

This clonotype was found many times. This sequence joins TRBV24-1 and TRBJ2-3; 9 nucleotides agree with TRBD1. The ends lost 1 base at V and 6 bases at J; junction bases unmatched: 4. Germline V gene lookup returns CDR1 KGHDR and CDR2 SFDVKD. This CDR3 contains 15 residues. Written as DNA, the CDR3 is TGTGCCACCAGTGATTTTGGACAGGGGCACGATACGCAGTATTTT. Translation gives CATSDFGQGHDTQYF.

V gene TRBV20-1 combines with J gene TRBJ2-1; D might be TRBD2 (6 bases). The CDR3 is 14 residues long. From germline, CDR1 is DFQATT and CDR2 SNEGSKA (reference sequence). V lost 3 bases and J 7 bases, leaving 16 bases between the germline ends. The CDR3 DNA reads TGCAGTGCTAGGGGACTCCGCATTTTAAATGAGCAGTTCTTC. The encoded protein is CSARGLRILNEQFF.

This clonotype was observed at least ten times. The chain has TRBV7-9 and TRBJ2-3; 8 bases fit TRBD2. The CDR3 extends over 19 amino acids. Germline V gene data show CDR1 as SEHNR and CDR2 as FQNEAQ (reference sequence). Unmatched junction bases numbered 16, after V lost 2 bases and J lost 3 bases. The CDR3 reads CASSLSRGRGAGVTDTQYF. The CDR3 DNA follows: TGTGCCAGCAGCTTATCCCGTGGAAGAGGAGCGGGAGTAACAGATACGCAGTATTTT.

This chain links TRBV18 with TRBJ2-2; no reliable D call. The germline V gene encodes CDR1 KGHSH and CDR2 LQKENI. The V end was cut by 1 base, the J end by 2 bases, with 8 bases between. CDR3 length: 15 residues. The CDR3 here is CASSPRQTNTGELFF. In DNA, the CDR3 is TGTGCCAGCTCACCACGGCAGACCAACACCGGGGAGCTGTTTTTT.

In this sample, this clonotype turned up a few times. The V and J genes are TRBV9 and TRBJ2-5; the D is unclear. Trimming left V 0 bases short and J 0 bases short, with 9 bases between. Germline V gene lookup returns CDR1 SGDLS and CDR2 YYNGEE. The CDR3 is 15 residues long. DNA of the CDR3: TGTGCCAGCAGCGTAGCAACAGCGTACCAAGAGACCCAGTACTTC. Protein sequence: CASSVATAYQETQYF.

There are many counts of this clonotype. The V and J genes are TRBV10-3 and TRBJ1-1; no firm D call. This CDR3 has 14 residues. Germline V gene lookup returns CDR1 ENHRY and CDR2 SYGVKD. Trimming removed 3 bases from V and 6 bases from J, with 14 bases in between. The CDR3 DNA is TGTGCCATCAGTGACCCGGGCCCTCGGCCTGAAGCTTTCTTT. It yields the protein CAISDPGPRPEAFF.

This clonotype was seen ten or more times. V gene TRBV7-9 combines with J gene TRBJ2-2; D call uncertain. With 4 bases removed from V and 4 bases from J, the gap between germline ends came to 16 bases. Per germline, CDR1 SEHNR and CDR2 FQNEAQ (reference sequence). The CDR3 length is 16 residues. The CDR3 coding sequence is TGTGCCAGCAGCTCCCCCATGACGGGTATCACCGGGGAGCTGTTTTTT. Translating it yields CASSSPMTGITGELFF.

The table lists this clonotype with a few counts. The rearrangement uses TRBV10-1 and TRBJ2-1; TRBD2 might be the D (6 bases). V was trimmed by 3 bases and J by 1 base, leaving 19 bases between them. CDR1 and CDR2 from the germline V gene are WNHNN and SYGVQD (reference sequence). The CDR3 has 18 amino acids. CDR3 sequence: CASSDEMLAAVSYNEQFF. The CDR3 coding sequence is TGCGCCAGCAGTGATGAGATGTTAGCGGCAGTTTCCTACAATGAGCAGTTCTTC.

This clonotype appeared many times. V and J are TRBV2 and TRBJ1-2; 8 bases fit TRBD1. V lost 10 bases, J lost 5 bases, and 9 bases stayed unmatched. The germline V gene encodes CDR1 SNHLY and CDR2 FYNNEI. The CDR3 is 13 amino acids. CDR3 sequence reads: CATRQGLGYGYTF. Written as DNA, the CDR3 is TGTGCCACTCGACAGGGGTTAGGATATGGCTACACCTTC.

This clonotype was seen at least ten times. The chain employs TRBV7-9 and TRBJ1-5; possible D gene TRBD1, 6 bases. Trimming left V 5 bases short and J 10 bases short, with 12 bases between. There are 12 residues in the CDR3. Germline CDR1 SEHNR, CDR2 FQNEAQ (reference sequence). The chain's CDR3 is CASSPGTQPQHF. CDR3 nucleotide sequence: TGTGCCAGCAGCCCCGGGACACAACCCCAGCATTTT. The full variable domain, with the rest looked up from reference TRBV7-9 and TRBJ1-5, is DTGVSQNPRHKITKRGQNVTFRCDPISEHNRLYWYRQTLGQGPEFLTYFQNEAQLEKSRLLSDRFSAERPKGSFSTLEIQRTEQGDSAMYLCASSPGTQPQHFGDGTRLSIL.

This clonotype turned up a few times. The rearrangement uses TRBV7-3 and TRBJ2-3; 9 nucleotides line up with TRBD1. The CDR3 consists of 15 residues. After removal of 4 bases from V and 1 base from J, the junction contained 3 bases not matched to a gene. Germline V gene data show CDR1 as SGHTA and CDR2 as FQGTGA. As DNA, the CDR3 is TGTGCCAGCAGCTCACAGGGGGCGGGCACAGATACGCAGTATTTT. This sequence encodes CASSSQGAGTDTQYF.

In this sample, this clonotype turned up many times. The genes are TRBV4-3 and TRBJ2-7; TRBD2 is a possible D gene (5 bases). V lost 0 bases and J 3 bases, leaving 12 bases between the germline ends. CDR1 is LGHNA and CDR2 is YSLEER in the germline V gene. This CDR3 comprises 15 residues. This chain's CDR3 is CASSQDGIGNYEQYF. CDR3 nucleotides: TGCGCCAGCAGCCAAGACGGGATAGGGAACTACGAGCAGTACTTC.

The gene calls are TRBV5-1 and TRBJ1-6, with D possibly matching TRBD1 (5 bases). CDR3 length equals 14 residues. Germline-derived CDR1 and CDR2 are SGHRS and YFSETQ. V lost 6 bases and J 6 bases, leaving 13 bases between the germline ends. CDR3 DNA: TGCGCCAGCAAGAGAGGGGACCTTAATTCACCCCTCCACTTT. Amino acids: CASKRGDLNSPLHF.

The rearrangement uses TRBV2 and TRBJ1-6; D not resolved. The V end was cut by 6 bases, the J end by 7 bases, with 16 bases between. There are 15 residues in the CDR3. Germline loops: CDR1 SNHLY, CDR2 FYNNEI. DNA of the CDR3: TGTGCCAGCAGAGCCCAAACAGTGGGGAATTCACCCCTCCACTTT. It encodes CASRAQTVGNSPLHF.

This clonotype was observed many times. The chain carries TRBV20-1 and TRBJ1-3; a possible D gene is TRBD1 (6 bases). Trimming pared 6 bases from V and 0 bases from J, leaving 15 bases between. Germline V gives CDR1 DFQATT, CDR2 SNEGSKA (reference sequence). This CDR3 comprises 15 residues. CDR3 sequence: CSAVRGDNSGNTIYF. CDR3 DNA: TGCAGTGCGGTTAGAGGGGACAACTCTGGAAACACCATATATTTT.